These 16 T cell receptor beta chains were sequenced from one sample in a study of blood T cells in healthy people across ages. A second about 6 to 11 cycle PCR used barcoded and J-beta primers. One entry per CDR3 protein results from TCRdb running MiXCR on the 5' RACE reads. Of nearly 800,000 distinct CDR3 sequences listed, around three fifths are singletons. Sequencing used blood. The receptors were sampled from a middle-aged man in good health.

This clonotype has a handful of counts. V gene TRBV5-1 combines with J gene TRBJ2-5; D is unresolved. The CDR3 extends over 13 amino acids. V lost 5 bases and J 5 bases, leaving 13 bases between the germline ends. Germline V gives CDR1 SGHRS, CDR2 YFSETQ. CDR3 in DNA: TGCGCCAGCAGGCCCCAGAACGAGGAGACCCAGTACTTC. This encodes CASRPQNEETQYF.

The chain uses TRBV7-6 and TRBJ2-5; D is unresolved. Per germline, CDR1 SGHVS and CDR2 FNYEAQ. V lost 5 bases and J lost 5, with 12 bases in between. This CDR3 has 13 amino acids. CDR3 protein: CASSVGAYETQYF. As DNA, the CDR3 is TGTGCCAGCAGCGTAGGAGCTTACGAGACCCAGTACTTC.

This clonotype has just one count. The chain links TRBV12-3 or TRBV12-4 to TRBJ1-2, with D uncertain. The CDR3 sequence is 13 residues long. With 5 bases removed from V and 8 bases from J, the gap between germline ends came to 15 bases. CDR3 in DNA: TGTGCCAGCAGTCTACGGACTGCTAGGGGCTACACCTTC. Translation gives CASSLRTARGYTF.

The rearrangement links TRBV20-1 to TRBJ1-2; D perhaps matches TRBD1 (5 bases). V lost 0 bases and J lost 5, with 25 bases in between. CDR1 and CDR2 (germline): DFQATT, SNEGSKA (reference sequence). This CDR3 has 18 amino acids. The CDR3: CSARDPGRFSFGGYGYTF. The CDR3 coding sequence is TGCAGTGCTAGAGATCCGGGTCGATTCTCGTTCGGGGGGTATGGCTACACCTTC.

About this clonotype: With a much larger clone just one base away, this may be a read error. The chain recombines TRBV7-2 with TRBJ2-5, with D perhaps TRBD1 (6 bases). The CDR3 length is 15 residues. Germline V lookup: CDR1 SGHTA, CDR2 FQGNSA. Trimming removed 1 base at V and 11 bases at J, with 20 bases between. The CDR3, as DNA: TGTGCCAGCAGCTTAGTTGGGGGCTTGCGTAATGAGCAGTACTTC. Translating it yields CASSLVGGLRNEQYF.

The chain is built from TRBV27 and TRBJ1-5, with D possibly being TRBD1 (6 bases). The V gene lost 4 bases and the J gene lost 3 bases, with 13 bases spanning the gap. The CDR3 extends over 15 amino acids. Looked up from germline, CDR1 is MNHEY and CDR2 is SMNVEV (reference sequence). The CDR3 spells CASSYADRLNQPQHF. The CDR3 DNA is TGTGCCAGCAGTTACGCGGACAGACTCAATCAGCCCCAGCATTTT.

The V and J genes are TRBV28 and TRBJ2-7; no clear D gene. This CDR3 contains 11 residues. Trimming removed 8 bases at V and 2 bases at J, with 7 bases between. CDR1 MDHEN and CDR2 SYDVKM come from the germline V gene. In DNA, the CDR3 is TGTGCCAGCGGAAGGACCTACGAGCAGTACTTC. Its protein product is CASGRTYEQYF.

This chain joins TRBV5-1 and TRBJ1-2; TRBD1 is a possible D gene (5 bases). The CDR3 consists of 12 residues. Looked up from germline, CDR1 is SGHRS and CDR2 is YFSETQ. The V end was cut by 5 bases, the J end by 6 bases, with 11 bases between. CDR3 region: CASSDSGDGYTF. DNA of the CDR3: TGCGCCAGCAGTGACAGCGGAGATGGCTACACCTTC.

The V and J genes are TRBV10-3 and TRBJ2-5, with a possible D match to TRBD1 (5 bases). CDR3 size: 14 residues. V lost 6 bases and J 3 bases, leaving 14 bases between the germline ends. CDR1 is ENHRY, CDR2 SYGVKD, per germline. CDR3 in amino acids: CAISQGVRKETQYF. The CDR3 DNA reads TGTGCCATCAGCCAGGGTGTGCGCAAAGAGACCCAGTACTTC.

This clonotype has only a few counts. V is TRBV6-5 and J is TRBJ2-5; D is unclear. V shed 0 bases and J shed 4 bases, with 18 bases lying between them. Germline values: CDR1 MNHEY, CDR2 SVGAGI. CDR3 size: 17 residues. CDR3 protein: CASSYSGRQENGETQYF. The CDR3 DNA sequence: TGTGCCAGCAGTTACTCGGGTCGGCAGGAGAACGGAGAGACCCAGTACTTC.

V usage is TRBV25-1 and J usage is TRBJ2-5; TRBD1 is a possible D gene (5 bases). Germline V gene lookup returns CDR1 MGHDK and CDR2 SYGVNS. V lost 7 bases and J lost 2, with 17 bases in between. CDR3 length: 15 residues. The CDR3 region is CASKRSQGQQETQYF. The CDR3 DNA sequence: TGTGCCAGCAAACGGTCCCAGGGCCAACAAGAGACCCAGTACTTC. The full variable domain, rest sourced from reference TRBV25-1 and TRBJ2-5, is EADIYQTPRYLVIGTGKKITLECSQTMGHDKMYWYQQDPGMELHLIHYSYGVNSTEKGDLSSESTVSRIRTEHFPLTLESARPSHTSQYLCASKRSQGQQETQYFGPGTRLLVL.

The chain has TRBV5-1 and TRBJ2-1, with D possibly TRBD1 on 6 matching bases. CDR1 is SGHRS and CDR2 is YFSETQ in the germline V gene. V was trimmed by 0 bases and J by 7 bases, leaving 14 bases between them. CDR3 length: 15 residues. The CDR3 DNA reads TGCGCCAGCAGCTTGGGGGCCCAGGGGAGAAATGAGCAGTTCTTC. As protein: CASSLGAQGRNEQFF.

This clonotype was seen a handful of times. The CDR3 coding sequence is TGTGCCAGCAGTGAATATACTGGAGAACCCGTTACCGAGCAGTACTTC. Translation gives CASSEYTGEPVTEQYF. The chain links TRBV25-1 to TRBJ2-5; D unresolved. The DNA end favors TRBJ2-7, so the J call may be wrong. The V gene's germline CDR1 is MGHDK and CDR2 SYGVNS. The CDR3 extends over 16 amino acids.

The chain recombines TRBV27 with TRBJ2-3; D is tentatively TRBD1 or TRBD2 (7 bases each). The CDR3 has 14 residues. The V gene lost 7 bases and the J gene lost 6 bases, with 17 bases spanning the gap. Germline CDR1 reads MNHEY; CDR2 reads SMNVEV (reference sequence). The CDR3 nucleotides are TGTGCCAGCATTAAACAGGGGAGGGGCGATACGCAGTATTTT. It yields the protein CASIKQGRGDTQYF.

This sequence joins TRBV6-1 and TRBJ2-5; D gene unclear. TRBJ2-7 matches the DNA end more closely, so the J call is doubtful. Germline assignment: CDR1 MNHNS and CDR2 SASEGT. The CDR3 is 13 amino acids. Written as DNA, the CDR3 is TGTGCCAGCAGTGAACTGCGCAGGTCCGAGCAGTACTTC. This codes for CASSELRRSEQYF.

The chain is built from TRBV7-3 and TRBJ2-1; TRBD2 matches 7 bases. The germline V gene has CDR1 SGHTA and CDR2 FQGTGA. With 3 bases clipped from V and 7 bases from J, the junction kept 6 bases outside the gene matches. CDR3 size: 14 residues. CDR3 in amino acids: CASSFGLVGNEQFF. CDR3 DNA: TGTGCCAGCAGCTTCGGACTAGTTGGGAATGAGCAGTTCTTC.